What follows describes a single TCR beta chain. Its specificity is not known. The entry originates in a study of CXCR3-negative and CXCR3-positive naive CD8 T cells. Study-level points and caveats: Naive subsets were similarly diverse, while memory CD8+ repertoires were much less diverse. TRB CDR3s were more hydrophobic in CXCR3-positive than in CXCR3-negative naive cells. Both naive subsets carried similar amounts of surface CD5, so TCR strength was inferred from TRB CDR3 properties.

Germline V CDR1 and CDR2: MNHNY, SVGAGI (reference sequence). The CDR3 length is 14 residues. The study made its TRB cDNA libraries by 5' RACE, adding UMI labels. Each CDR3 protein gets one entry in TCRdb, which reprocessed the 5' RACE reads and gives no DNA. The table lists 70,000 to 95,000 distinct CDR3 sequences. The chain joins TRBV6-6 to TRBJ2-2. Material for sequencing was naive CXCR3- CD8+ T cells from blood. Subset given: CD45RO-CCR7+CD27+CD95- naive CD8+ T cells lacking CXCR3 (TNR3-). The TCR sequence derives from a human donor in good health. Some clones in this sample may be carry-over from other donors' samples. The CDR3 reads CASSVDGNTGELFF.